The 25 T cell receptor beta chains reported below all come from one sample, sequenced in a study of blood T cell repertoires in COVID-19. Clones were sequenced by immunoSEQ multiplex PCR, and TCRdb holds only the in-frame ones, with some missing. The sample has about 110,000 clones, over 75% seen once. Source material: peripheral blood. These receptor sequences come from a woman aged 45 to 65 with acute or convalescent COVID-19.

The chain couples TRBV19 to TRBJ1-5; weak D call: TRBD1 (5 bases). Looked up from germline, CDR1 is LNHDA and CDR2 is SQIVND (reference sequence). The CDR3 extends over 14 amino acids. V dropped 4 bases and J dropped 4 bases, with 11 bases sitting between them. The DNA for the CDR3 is TGTGCCAGTAGTAGGATCGGGGGGAATCAGCCCCAGCATTTT. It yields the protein CASSRIGGNQPQHF.

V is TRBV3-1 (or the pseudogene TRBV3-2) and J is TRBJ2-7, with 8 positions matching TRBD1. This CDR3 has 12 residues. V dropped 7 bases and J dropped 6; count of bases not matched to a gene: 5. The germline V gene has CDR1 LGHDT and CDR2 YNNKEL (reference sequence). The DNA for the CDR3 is TGTGCCAGCAACTCAGGACAGGGCGAGCAGTACTTC. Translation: CASNSGQGEQYF.

The CDR3: CASSGRQGVNNEQFF. The CDR3 DNA follows: TGTGCCAGCAGTGGCCGACAGGGGGTGAACAATGAGCAGTTCTTC. The chain employs TRBV6-6 and TRBJ2-1; 9 nucleotides align to TRBD1. The CDR3 spans 15 residues. The V and J ends lost 5 bases and 5 bases, in that order; junction bases with no gene match: 7. The germline CDR1 and CDR2 sequences are MNHNY and SVGAGI (reference sequence).

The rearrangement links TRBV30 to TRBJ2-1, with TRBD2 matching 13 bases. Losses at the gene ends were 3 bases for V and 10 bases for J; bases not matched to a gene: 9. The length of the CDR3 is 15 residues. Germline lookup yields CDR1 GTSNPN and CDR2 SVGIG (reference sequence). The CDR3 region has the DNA TGTGCCTGGAGCGTTACTAGCGGGGGGGCCCGAGAGCAGTTCTTC. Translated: CAWSVTSGGAREQFF.

This CDR3 reads CASSATEPLNTEAFF. Written as DNA, the CDR3 is TGTGCCAGTAGTGCAACCGAGCCACTGAACACTGAAGCTTTCTTT. This sequence joins TRBV19 and TRBJ1-1; D is unresolved. Germline CDR1 is LNHDA and CDR2 is SQIVND (reference sequence). V lost 5 bases to trimming and J lost 0 bases, with 13 bases between them. There are 15 residues in the CDR3. Full variable domain (outside the CDR3, taken from reference TRBV19 and TRBJ1-1): DGGITQSPKYLFRKEGQNVTLSCEQNLNHDAMYWYRQDPGQGLRLIYYSQIVNDFQKGDIAEGYSVSREKKESFPLTVTSAQKNPTAFYLCASSATEPLNTEAFFGQGTRLTVV.

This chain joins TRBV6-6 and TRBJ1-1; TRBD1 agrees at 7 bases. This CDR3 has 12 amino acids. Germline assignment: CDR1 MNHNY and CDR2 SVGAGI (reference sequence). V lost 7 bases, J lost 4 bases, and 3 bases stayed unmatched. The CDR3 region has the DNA TGTGCCAGCATCGCAGGGGGCACTGAAGCTTTCTTT. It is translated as CASIAGGTEAFF.

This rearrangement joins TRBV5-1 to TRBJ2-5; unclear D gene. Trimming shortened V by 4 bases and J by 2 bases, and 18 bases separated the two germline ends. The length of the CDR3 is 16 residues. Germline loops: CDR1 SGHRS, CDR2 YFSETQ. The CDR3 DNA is TGCGCCAGCAGCCCCTTGGGCGTGCAGATACAAGAGACCCAGTACTTC. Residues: CASSPLGVQIQETQYF.

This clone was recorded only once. The DNA of the CDR3 is TGCAGCGTTCGGGGATACAAGGGTGAGCAGTTCTTC. Encoded protein: CSVRGYKGEQFF. The chain couples TRBV29-1 to TRBJ2-1, with a weak D call TRBD2 (5 bases). Trimming shortened V by 5 bases and J by 9 bases, and 14 bases separated the two germline ends. CDR3 size: 12 residues. The germline CDR1 and CDR2 sequences are SQVTM and ANQGSEA.

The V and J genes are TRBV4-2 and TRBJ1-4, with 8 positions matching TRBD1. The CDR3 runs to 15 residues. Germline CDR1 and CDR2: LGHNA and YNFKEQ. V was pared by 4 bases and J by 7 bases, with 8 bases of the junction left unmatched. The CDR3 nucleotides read TGTGCCAGCAGCCGCGACGGGACAGGAGTTGAAAAACTGTTTTTT. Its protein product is CASSRDGTGVEKLFF.

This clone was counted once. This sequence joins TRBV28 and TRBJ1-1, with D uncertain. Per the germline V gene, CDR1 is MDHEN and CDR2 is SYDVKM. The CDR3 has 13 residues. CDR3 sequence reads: CASWSPGNTEAFF. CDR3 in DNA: TGTGCATCATGGTCTCCAGGGAACACTGAAGCTTTCTTT.

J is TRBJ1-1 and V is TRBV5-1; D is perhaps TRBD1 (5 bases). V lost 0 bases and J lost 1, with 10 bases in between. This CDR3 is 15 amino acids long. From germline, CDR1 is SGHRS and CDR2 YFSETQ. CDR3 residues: CASSLDRPGNTEAFF. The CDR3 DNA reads TGCGCCAGCAGCTTGGACAGGCCCGGGAACACTGAAGCTTTCTTT. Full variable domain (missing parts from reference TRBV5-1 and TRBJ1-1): KAGVTQTPRYLIKTRGQQVTLSCSPISGHRSVSWYQQTPGQGLQFLFEYFSETQRNKGNFPGRFSGRQFSNSRSEMNVSTLELGDSALYLCASSLDRPGNTEAFFGQGTRLTVV.

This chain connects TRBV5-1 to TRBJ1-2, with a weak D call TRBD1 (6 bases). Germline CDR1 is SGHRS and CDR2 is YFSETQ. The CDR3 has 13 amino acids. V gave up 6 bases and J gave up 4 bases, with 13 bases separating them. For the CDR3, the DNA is TGCGCCAGCAAAAGGGACACCTTCTATGGCTACACCTTC. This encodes CASKRDTFYGYTF.

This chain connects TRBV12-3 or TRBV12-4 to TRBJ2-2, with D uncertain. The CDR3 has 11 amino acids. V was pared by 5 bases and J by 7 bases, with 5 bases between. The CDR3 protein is CASSPLGELFF. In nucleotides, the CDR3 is TGTGCCAGCAGTCCCCTCGGGGAGCTGTTTTTT.

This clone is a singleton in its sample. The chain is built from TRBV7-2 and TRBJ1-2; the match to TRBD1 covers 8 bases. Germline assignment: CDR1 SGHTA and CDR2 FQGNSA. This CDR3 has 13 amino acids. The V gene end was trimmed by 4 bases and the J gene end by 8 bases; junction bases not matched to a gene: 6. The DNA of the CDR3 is TGTGCCAGCAGCTCGGGACAGGCGGTAGGCTACACCTTC. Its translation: CASSSGQAVGYTF.

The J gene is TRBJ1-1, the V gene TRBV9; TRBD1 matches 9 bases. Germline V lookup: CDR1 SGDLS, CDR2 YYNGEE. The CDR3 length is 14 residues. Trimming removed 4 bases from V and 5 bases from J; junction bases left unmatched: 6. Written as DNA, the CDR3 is TGTGCCAGCAGCTTTGGGACAGGGAAAACTGAAGCTTTCTTT. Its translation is CASSFGTGKTEAFF.

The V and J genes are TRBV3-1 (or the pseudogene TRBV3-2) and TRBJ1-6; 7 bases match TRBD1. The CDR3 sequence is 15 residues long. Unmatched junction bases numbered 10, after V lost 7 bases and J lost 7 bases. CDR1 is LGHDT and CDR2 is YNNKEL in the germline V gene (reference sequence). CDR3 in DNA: TGTGCCAGCACCGCGGAGACAGGGATGAATTCACCCCTCCACTTT. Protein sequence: CASTAETGMNSPLHF.

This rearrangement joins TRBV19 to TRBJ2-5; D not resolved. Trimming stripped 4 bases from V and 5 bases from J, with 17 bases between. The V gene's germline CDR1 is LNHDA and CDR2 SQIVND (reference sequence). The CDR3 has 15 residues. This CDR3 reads CASSTWVGQAETQYF. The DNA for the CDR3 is TGTGCCAGTAGTACCTGGGTTGGCCAAGCGGAGACCCAGTACTTC.

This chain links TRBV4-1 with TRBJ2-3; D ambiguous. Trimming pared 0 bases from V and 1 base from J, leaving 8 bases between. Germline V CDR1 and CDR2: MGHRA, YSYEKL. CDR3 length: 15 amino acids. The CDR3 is CASSQELVRTDTQYF. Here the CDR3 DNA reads TGCGCCAGCAGCCAAGAGTTAGTACGCACAGATACGCAGTATTTT.

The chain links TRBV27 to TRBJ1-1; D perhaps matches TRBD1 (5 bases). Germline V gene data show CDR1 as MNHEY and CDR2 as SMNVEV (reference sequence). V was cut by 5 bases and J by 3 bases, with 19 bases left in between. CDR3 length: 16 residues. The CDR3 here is CASSLGLGGIDTEAFF. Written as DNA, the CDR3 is TGTGCCAGCAGTCTAGGACTCGGGGGTATTGACACTGAAGCTTTCTTT.

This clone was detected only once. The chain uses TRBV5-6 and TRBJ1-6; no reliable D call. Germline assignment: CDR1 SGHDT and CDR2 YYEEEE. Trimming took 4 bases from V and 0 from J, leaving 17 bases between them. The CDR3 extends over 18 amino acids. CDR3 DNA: TGTGCCAGCAGCCCGAGGGCGGACGGGAGCTCCTATAATTCACCCCTCCACTTT. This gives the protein CASSPRADGSSYNSPLHF.

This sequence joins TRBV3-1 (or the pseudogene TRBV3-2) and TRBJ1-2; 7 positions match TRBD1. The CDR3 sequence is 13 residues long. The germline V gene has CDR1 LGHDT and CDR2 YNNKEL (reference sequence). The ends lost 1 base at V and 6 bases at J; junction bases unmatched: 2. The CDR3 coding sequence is TGTGCCAGCAGCCAAGCCACAGGGGATGGCTACACCTTC. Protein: CASSQATGDGYTF.

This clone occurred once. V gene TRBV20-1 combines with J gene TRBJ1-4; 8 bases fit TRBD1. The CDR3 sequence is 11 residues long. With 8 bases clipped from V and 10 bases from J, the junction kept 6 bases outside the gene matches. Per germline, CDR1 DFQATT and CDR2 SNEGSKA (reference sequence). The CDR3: CSKKQGGKLFF. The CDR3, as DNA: TGCAGTAAGAAACAGGGGGGAAAACTGTTTTTT.

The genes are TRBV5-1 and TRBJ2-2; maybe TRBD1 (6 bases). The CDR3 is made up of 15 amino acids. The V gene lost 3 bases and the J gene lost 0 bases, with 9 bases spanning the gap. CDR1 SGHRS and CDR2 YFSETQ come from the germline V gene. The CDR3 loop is CASSWTESNTGELFF. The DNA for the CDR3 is TGCGCCAGCAGCTGGACAGAGTCGAACACCGGGGAGCTGTTTTTT.

Here the CDR3 reads CASSWTGRGETQYF. CDR3 coding DNA: TGTGCCAGTAGTTGGACAGGCCGAGGAGAGACCCAGTACTTC. This chain connects TRBV19 to TRBJ2-5; 7 positions match TRBD1. Germline V gene lookup returns CDR1 LNHDA and CDR2 SQIVND (reference sequence). There are 14 residues in the CDR3. Trimming removed 5 bases from V and 4 bases from J; junction bases left unmatched: 7.

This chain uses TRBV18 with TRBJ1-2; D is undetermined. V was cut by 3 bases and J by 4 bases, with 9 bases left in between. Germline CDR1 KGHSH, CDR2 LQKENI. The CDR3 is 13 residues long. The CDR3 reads CASSPGNLYGYTF. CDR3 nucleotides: TGTGCCAGCTCACCCGGGAACCTCTATGGCTACACCTTC.